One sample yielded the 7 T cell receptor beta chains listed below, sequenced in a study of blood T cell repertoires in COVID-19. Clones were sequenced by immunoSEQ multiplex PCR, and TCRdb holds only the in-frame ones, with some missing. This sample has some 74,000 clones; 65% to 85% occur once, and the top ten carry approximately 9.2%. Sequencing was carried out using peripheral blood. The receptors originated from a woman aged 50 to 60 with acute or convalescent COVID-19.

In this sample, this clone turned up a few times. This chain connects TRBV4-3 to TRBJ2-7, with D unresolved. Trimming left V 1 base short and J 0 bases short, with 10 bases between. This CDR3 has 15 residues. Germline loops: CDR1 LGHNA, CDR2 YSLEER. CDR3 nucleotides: TGCGCCAGCAGCCAAGGGGCTGCAAGCTCCTACGAGCAGTACTTC. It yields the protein CASSQGAASSYEQYF.

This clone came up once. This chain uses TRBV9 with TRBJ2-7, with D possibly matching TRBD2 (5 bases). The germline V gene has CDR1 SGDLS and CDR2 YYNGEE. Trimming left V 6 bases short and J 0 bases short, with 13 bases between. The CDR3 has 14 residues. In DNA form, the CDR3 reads TGTGCCAGCACCCCGACCGGGAACTCCTACGAGCAGTACTTC. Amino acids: CASTPTGNSYEQYF.

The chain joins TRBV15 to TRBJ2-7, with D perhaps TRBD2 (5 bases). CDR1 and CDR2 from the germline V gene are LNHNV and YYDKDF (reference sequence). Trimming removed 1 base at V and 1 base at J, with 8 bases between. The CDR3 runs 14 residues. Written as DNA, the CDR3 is TGTGCCACCAGCAGAGGTTGGGAGTCCTACGAGCAGTACTTC. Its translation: CATSRGWESYEQYF.

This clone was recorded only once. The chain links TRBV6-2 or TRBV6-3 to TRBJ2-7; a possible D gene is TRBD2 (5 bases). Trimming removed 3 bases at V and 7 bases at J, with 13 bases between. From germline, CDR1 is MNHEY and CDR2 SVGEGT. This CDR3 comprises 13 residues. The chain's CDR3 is CASSYGLAGEQYF. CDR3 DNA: TGTGCCAGCAGTTATGGGCTAGCCGGGGAGCAGTACTTC.

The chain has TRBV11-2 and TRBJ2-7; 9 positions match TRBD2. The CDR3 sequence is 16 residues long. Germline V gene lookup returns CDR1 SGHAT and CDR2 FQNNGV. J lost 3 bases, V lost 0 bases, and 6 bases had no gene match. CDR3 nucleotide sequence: TGTGCCAGCAGCTTAGATCCTAGCGGGGCCCTCTACGAGCAGTACTTC. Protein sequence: CASSLDPSGALYEQYF.

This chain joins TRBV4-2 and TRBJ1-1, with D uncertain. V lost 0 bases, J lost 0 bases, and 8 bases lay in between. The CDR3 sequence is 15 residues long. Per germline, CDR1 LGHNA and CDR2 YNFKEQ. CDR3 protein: CASSQDFVLNTEAFF. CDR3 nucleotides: TGTGCCAGCAGCCAAGATTTCGTCCTGAACACTGAAGCTTTCTTT.

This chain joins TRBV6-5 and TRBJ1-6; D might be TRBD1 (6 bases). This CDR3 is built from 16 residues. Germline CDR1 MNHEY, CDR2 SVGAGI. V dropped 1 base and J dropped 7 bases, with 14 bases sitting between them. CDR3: CASSYFSTGSNSPLHF. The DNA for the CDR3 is TGTGCCAGCAGTTACTTCTCAACAGGGAGCAATTCACCCCTCCACTTT.